Presented here are 16 T cell receptor beta chains from one specimen sequenced in a study of cytomegalovirus exposure and HLA in healthy donors. Researchers ran the PCR with 60 Vbeta and 13 Jbeta primers. Using immunoSEQ multiplex PCR, the repertoire was profiled, and TCRdb retains in-frame clones only, with some absent. The sample has some 140,000 clones; around 75% are singletons. Input material: PBMCs. The receptors derive from a female donor in good health and CMV-seronegative.

This chain connects TRBV13 to TRBJ2-1; 10 bases line up with TRBD2. Germline values: CDR1 PRHDT, CDR2 FYEKMQ (reference sequence). V gave up 8 bases and J gave up 4 bases; unmatched junction bases: 5. The length of the CDR3 is 14 residues. As DNA, the CDR3 is TGTGCCAGCCTTAGGACTAGCGGTTACAATGAGCAGTTCTTC. Translation: CASLRTSGYNEQFF.

The chain uses TRBV30 and TRBJ1-2, with TRBD1 as a possible D gene (5 bases). The CDR3 runs to 14 residues. The germline V and J ends were trimmed by 0 bases and 4 bases, with 12 bases remaining between them. Looked up from germline, CDR1 is GTSNPN and CDR2 is SVGIG (reference sequence). Written as DNA, the CDR3 is TGTGCCTGGAGTGTGGCAGGGCTGGCCTATGGCTACACCTTC. Its translation is CAWSVAGLAYGYTF.

The chain uses TRBV19 and TRBJ1-5, with TRBD1 identical over 8 bases. Losses at the gene ends were 7 bases for V and 3 bases for J; bases not matched to a gene: 11. The germline V gene has CDR1 LNHDA and CDR2 SQIVND (reference sequence). This CDR3 spans 16 amino acids. CDR3 region: CASTTSRGQTNQPQHF. CDR3 DNA sequence: TGTGCCAGTACTACCTCCAGGGGGCAAACCAATCAGCCCCAGCATTTT.

V gene TRBV15 combines with J gene TRBJ2-7, with D perhaps TRBD2 (6 bases). The CDR3 has 14 residues. Trimming removed 0 bases from V and 6 bases from J, with 12 bases in between. Germline V gene lookup returns CDR1 LNHNV and CDR2 YYDKDF (reference sequence). The CDR3 coding sequence is TGTGCCACCAGCAGAGATCCCGACGGGGGCGAGCAGTACTTC. This translates into CATSRDPDGGEQYF.

This chain connects TRBV5-4 to TRBJ1-2; 8 positions agree with TRBD1. The germline CDR1 and CDR2 sequences are SGHNT and YYREEE (reference sequence). V gave up 5 bases and J gave up 5 bases; unmatched junction bases: 2. The CDR3 contains 12 residues. Here the CDR3 reads CASRQGAYGYTF. CDR3 coding DNA: TGTGCCAGCAGGCAGGGGGCATATGGCTACACCTTC.

The rearrangement uses TRBV30 and TRBJ2-1; TRBD2 is a possible D gene (6 bases). The CDR3 runs to 13 residues. With 0 bases removed from V and 7 bases from J, the gap between germline ends came to 10 bases. The germline V gene has CDR1 GTSNPN and CDR2 SVGIG (reference sequence). The CDR3 loop is CAWSVSLANEQFF. The CDR3 nucleotides read TGTGCCTGGAGTGTGAGCCTAGCGAATGAGCAGTTCTTC.

The chain is built from TRBV7-9 and TRBJ1-2; the match to TRBD1 covers 8 bases. CDR3 length: 17 residues. V lost 2 bases and J lost 1; bases outside the gene matches: 9. The germline V gene encodes CDR1 SEHNR and CDR2 FQNEAQ (reference sequence). This CDR3 reads CASSLSMGQVINYGYTF. The DNA for the CDR3 is TGTGCCAGCAGCTTATCAATGGGACAGGTTATTAACTATGGCTACACCTTC.

This clone was seen only a few times. The chain recombines TRBV6-5 with TRBJ2-1; 11 positions agree with TRBD2. Losses at the gene ends were 6 bases for V and 7 bases for J; bases not matched to a gene: 8. Germline V CDR1 and CDR2: MNHEY, SVGAGI. The CDR3 is 15 amino acids. The CDR3 region is CASRDRLAGLNEQFF. In DNA form, the CDR3 reads TGTGCCAGCAGAGACCGACTAGCGGGACTTAATGAGCAGTTCTTC.

This clone appeared once. V gene TRBV15 combines with J gene TRBJ2-3; a weak D match, TRBD2 (7 bases). Germline loops: CDR1 LNHNV, CDR2 YYDKDF (reference sequence). The germline V and J ends were trimmed by 2 bases and 4 bases, with 13 bases remaining between them. The CDR3 runs to 15 residues. The CDR3 region is CATSRYSGGSDTQYF. In DNA form, the CDR3 reads TGTGCCACCAGCAGATATTCGGGGGGCTCAGATACGCAGTATTTT.

This clone has only a few counts. The rearrangement uses TRBV7-6 and TRBJ1-4; perhaps TRBD1 as D (5 bases). CDR3 length: 12 residues. Germline V lookup: CDR1 SGHVS, CDR2 FNYEAQ. Trimming cost V 3 bases and J 6 bases, with 5 bases left between them. This chain's CDR3 is CASSFRDEKLFF. In nucleotides, the CDR3 is TGTGCCAGCAGCTTCAGGGATGAAAAACTGTTTTTT.

The rearrangement uses TRBV11-3 and TRBJ1-1; TRBD1 is a possible D gene (5 bases). V gave up 10 bases and J gave up 1 base, with 19 bases separating them. CDR3 length: 15 amino acids. Germline assignment: CDR1 SGHNT and CDR2 YENEEA. CDR3 amino acids: CATSPGLTGNTEAFF. The CDR3, as DNA: TGTGCCACATCTCCAGGCTTAACAGGGAACACTGAAGCTTTCTTT.

A single count supports this clone. This chain connects TRBV19 to TRBJ1-2; maybe TRBD1 (5 bases). The CDR3 extends over 14 amino acids. Germline CDR1 LNHDA, CDR2 SQIVND (reference sequence). V lost 3 bases to trimming and J lost 8 bases, with 16 bases between them. The CDR3 sequence: CASSMQVRGLGYTF. The CDR3 bases are TGTGCCAGTAGTATGCAGGTGCGGGGCCTAGGCTACACCTTC.

The chain has TRBV13 and TRBJ1-1; D is uncertain. Germline V gives CDR1 PRHDT, CDR2 FYEKMQ (reference sequence). The V and J ends lost 4 bases and 1 base respectively, with 7 bases between them. CDR3 length: 13 amino acids. The CDR3 protein is CASSYGANTEAFF. The CDR3 nucleotides are TGTGCCAGCAGCTACGGAGCGAACACTGAAGCTTTCTTT. Drawing the rest from reference TRBV13 and TRBJ1-1, the complete variable domain is AAGVIQSPRHLIKEKRETATLKCYPIPRHDTVYWYQQGPGQDPQFLISFYEKMQSDKGSIPDRFSAQQFSDYHSELNMSSLELGDSALYFCASSYGANTEAFFGQGTRLTVV.

The chain links TRBV12-5 to TRBJ2-5, with 9 bases matching TRBD2. The CDR3 covers 15 residues. The J segment lost 1 base and the V segment lost 7 bases, leaving 7 bases of the junction unmatched. Germline CDR1 and CDR2: LGHNT and FRNRAP. CDR3 bases: TGTGCTAGTGCCCCTAGGACTAGCGCCCAAGAGACCCAGTACTTC. Translating gives CASAPRTSAQETQYF.

V gene TRBV11-2 combines with J gene TRBJ2-7; TRBD1 might be the D (5 bases). V was shortened by 5 bases and J by 3 bases, with 17 bases between the two germline ends. The CDR3 sequence is 15 residues long. The V gene's germline CDR1 is SGHAT and CDR2 FQNNGV. The CDR3: CASSRVGRVNYEQYF. CDR3 sequence (DNA): TGTGCCAGCAGCCGCGTCGGCAGGGTGAACTACGAGCAGTACTTC.

This clone was recorded only once. The CDR3 is CASSQLRAGDKNIQYF. CDR3 in DNA: TGCGCCAGCAGCCAATTGAGGGCTGGGGACAAAAACATTCAGTACTTC. The V call is TRBV4-1, the J call TRBJ2-4; a weak D match, TRBD2 (5 bases). The CDR3 loop spans 16 amino acids. V shed 2 bases and J shed 3 bases, with 14 bases lying between them. CDR1 is MGHRA, CDR2 YSYEKL, per germline.